This TCR beta chain was recorded in a study of OX40 agonist ivuxolimab in advanced cancers. Some clones are missing from TCRdb's copy, which holds only in-frame ones; the method was immunoSEQ multiplex PCR. The repertoire includes some 41,000 clones, more than 85% of them detected once, and roughly 2.3% sits in the top ten. V lost 0 bases and J lost 1, with 12 bases in between. From germline, CDR1 is SNHLY and CDR2 FYNNEI. This CDR3 is 16 amino acids long. This specimen was CD4+ or CD8+ T cells sorted from blood, taken in a trial of the OX40 agonist ivuxolimab. The V and J genes are TRBV2 and TRBJ2-5; D may be TRBD1 or TRBD2 (6 bases each). The sequence was obtained from an adult with an advanced solid tumor such as melanoma, head and neck, liver or kidney cancer. In nucleotides, the CDR3 is TGTGCCAGCAGTGAAGCGGAGAGGGGGGCCCAAGAGACCCAGTACTTC. This codes for CASSEAERGAQETQYF.